The 27 T cell receptor beta chains given below trace back to one sample, sequenced in a study of beta chain features in type 1 diabetes (dated by TCRdb to the late 2010s). Overall study outcomes, separate from this receptor: In all four CD4+ subsets, TCRB CDR3 length was moderately but significantly shorter in type 1 diabetes patients.

The library came from the immunoSEQ multiplex PCR assay. The High Capacity cDNA Reverse Transcription Kit was used to reverse transcribe all of the isolated RNA, meaning that expressed TCRB transcripts were what got sequenced. Held by TCRdb, this immuneACCESS table contains in-frame sequences only and omits some clones. Under half of the omission traces to an unresolved V gene where checked; the cause of the rest is unknown. The sample data list around 650,000 clones, and approximately 13% of these were observed just once. Clones ranked in the top ten supply around 0.12% of the sample. Their target antigens are unknown. The sequenced material came from naive CD4+ T cells from blood. The cell subset or site label of this sample denotes: true naive CD4+ T cells. Every receptor here comes from a young man with type 1 diabetes.

The chain uses TRBV28 and TRBJ2-1, with D possibly being TRBD1 (6 bases). Trimming shortened V by 7 bases and J by 9 bases, and 22 bases separated the two germline ends. The CDR3 contains 15 residues. CDR1 and CDR2 from the germline V gene are MDHEN and SYDVKM. CDR3 region: CASTPLRGHPSEQFF. In DNA, the CDR3 is TGTGCCAGCACCCCCCTCCGGGGACACCCGAGTGAGCAGTTCTTC.

This clone has more than one count but fewer than ten. The chain carries TRBV4-3 and TRBJ2-1, with a tentative D call TRBD2 (5 bases). Between the trimmed V and J ends, which lost 3 bases and 6 bases, there was a span of 12 bases. The CDR3 has 14 residues. CDR1 is LGHNA and CDR2 is YSLEER in the germline V gene. The DNA of the CDR3 is TGCGCCAGCAGCCACTTTAACGAGGGCAATGAGCAGTTCTTC. Encoded protein: CASSHFNEGNEQFF.

This clone showed up just a few times. V usage is TRBV6-4 and J usage is TRBJ1-5, with a possible D match to TRBD1 (5 bases). V gave up 4 bases and J gave up 4 bases, with 8 bases separating them. The CDR3 runs 13 residues. Germline-derived CDR1 and CDR2 are MRHNA and SNTAGT. The DNA for the CDR3 is TGTGCCAGCAGTGTACAGGCGAATCAGCCCCAGCATTTT. Translation: CASSVQANQPQHF.

There are a few counts of this clone. The chain joins TRBV27 to TRBJ2-5; TRBD1 matches 7 bases. The CDR3 extends over 14 amino acids. J gave up 9 bases and V 5 bases, and 12 bases lay outside the gene matches. Germline assignment: CDR1 MNHEY and CDR2 SMNVEV (reference sequence). CDR3 DNA: TGTGCCAGCAGTCAGGGACAGCCTAAGGGCGCCCAGTACTTC. It codes for CASSQGQPKGAQYF.

The chain combines TRBV29-1 with TRBJ2-5; 7 bases line up with TRBD2. This CDR3 is 13 amino acids long. Losses at the gene ends were 1 base for V and 2 bases for J; bases not matched to a gene: 1. CDR1 SQVTM and CDR2 ANQGSEA come from the germline V gene. In DNA, the CDR3 is TGCAGCGTTGAAGGGACTAGTCAAGAGACCCAGTACTTC. Amino acids: CSVEGTSQETQYF.

This rearrangement joins TRBV19 to TRBJ2-6; 9 bases are a match to TRBD1. Looked up from germline, CDR1 is LNHDA and CDR2 is SQIVND (reference sequence). Unmatched junction bases numbered 8, after V lost 8 bases and J lost 0 bases. The CDR3 runs to 17 residues. Written as DNA, the CDR3 is TGTGCCAGTGATAGCCGGGACAGGGCCTCTGGGGCCAACGTCCTGACTTTC. This codes for CASDSRDRASGANVLTF.

This clone has more than one count but fewer than ten. This chain uses TRBV28 with TRBJ2-1; D is perhaps TRBD1 (5 bases). Germline CDR1 is MDHEN and CDR2 is SYDVKM. The CDR3 is made up of 12 amino acids. Between the trimmed V and J ends, which lost 6 bases and 8 bases, there was a span of 11 bases. Here the CDR3 DNA reads TGTGCCAGCAGGACGCCAGGGTATGAGCAGTTCTTC. Translated, it gives CASRTPGYEQFF.

The J gene is TRBJ2-5, the V gene TRBV9; 12 positions agree with TRBD2. CDR1 is SGDLS, CDR2 YYNGEE, per germline. V was pared by 3 bases and J by 5 bases, with 14 bases of the junction left unmatched. This CDR3 region has 18 residues. The CDR3 here is CASSATSPSGGAVETQYF. The CDR3 DNA reads as TGTGCCAGCAGCGCCACCAGCCCTAGCGGGGGGGCCGTGGAGACCCAGTACTTC. The variable domain in full, completed from reference TRBV9 and TRBJ2-5, reads DSGVTQTPKHLITATGQRVTLRCSPRSGDLSVYWYQQSLDQGLQFLIQYYNGEERAKGNILERFSAQQFPDLHSELNLSSLELGDSALYFCASSATSPSGGAVETQYFGPGTRLLVL.

This clone has a handful of counts. The chain uses TRBV30 and TRBJ2-1; a weak D match, TRBD1 (7 bases). V was shortened by 1 base and J by 4 bases, with 14 bases between the two germline ends. The CDR3 sequence is 15 residues long. Germline V gene lookup returns CDR1 GTSNPN and CDR2 SVGIG (reference sequence). In DNA, the CDR3 is TGTGCCTGGAGTGCCCCGACAGGGACTTACAATGAGCAGTTCTTC. As protein: CAWSAPTGTYNEQFF.

The rearrangement links TRBV2 to TRBJ1-6; possibly TRBD1 for D (5 bases). Germline V gene sequence: CDR1 SNHLY, CDR2 FYNNEI. V lost 4 bases and J lost 10, with 17 bases in between. The CDR3 covers 15 residues. The CDR3 region has the DNA TGTGCCAGCAGTGCCCCTGGTAGTAGGGGCTCACCCCTCCACTTT. It yields the protein CASSAPGSRGSPLHF.

The J gene is TRBJ1-2, the V gene TRBV5-1; 7 nucleotides agree with TRBD1. Per germline, CDR1 SGHRS and CDR2 YFSETQ. J lost 5 bases, V lost 4 bases, and 5 bases had no gene match. The CDR3 spans 13 residues. The CDR3 region has the DNA TGCGCCAGCAGCCCGACAGGGACTTATGGCTACACCTTC. It encodes CASSPTGTYGYTF.

CDR3 coding DNA: TGCGCCAGCAGCCAGAGCCTCTACAATGAGCAGTTCTTC. This gives the protein CASSQSLYNEQFF. The genes are TRBV4-1 and TRBJ2-1; no firm D call. The germline CDR1 and CDR2 sequences are MGHRA and YSYEKL. The CDR3 is made up of 13 amino acids. V was shortened by 3 bases and J by 3 bases, with 6 bases between the two germline ends.

This clone was seen a handful of times. The genes are TRBV30 and TRBJ2-4; 9 bases fit TRBD2. This CDR3 contains 13 residues. V dropped 6 bases and J dropped 8; count of bases not matched to a gene: 8. Germline lookup yields CDR1 GTSNPN and CDR2 SVGIG (reference sequence). DNA of the CDR3: TGTGCCTGCGGCGGGGGGGAGTGGGACATTCAGTACTTC. Encoded protein: CACGGGEWDIQYF.

The genes are TRBV9 and TRBJ2-1; 7 positions match TRBD2. Germline CDR1 is SGDLS and CDR2 is YYNGEE. This CDR3 is 14 amino acids long. V lost 1 base, J lost 10 bases, and 8 bases stayed unmatched. CDR3: CASSVRVWGGEQFF. The CDR3 DNA follows: TGTGCCAGCAGCGTAAGGGTTTGGGGAGGGGAGCAGTTCTTC.

V usage is TRBV19 and J usage is TRBJ2-5; tentative D call: TRBD1 (6 bases). Germline assignment: CDR1 LNHDA and CDR2 SQIVND (reference sequence). CDR3 length: 14 residues. Trimming took 5 bases from V and 9 from J, leaving 19 bases between them. The CDR3, as DNA: TGTGCCAGTAGTCCGGCGACAGGACCCGGGGCCCAGTACTTC. Encoded protein: CASSPATGPGAQYF.

There are a few counts of this clone. At the DNA level, this CDR3 is encoded by other sequences in the same sample as well. V is TRBV11-2 and J is TRBJ2-7; D might be TRBD2 (5 bases). Trimming stripped 2 bases from V and 4 bases from J, with 6 bases between. Germline V lookup: CDR1 SGHAT, CDR2 FQNNGV. The CDR3 sequence is 12 residues long. The CDR3 loop reads CASSLTSYEQYF. In DNA form, the CDR3 reads TGTGCCAGCAGCTTAACTAGTTACGAGCAGTACTTC.

In its sample, this clone was seen a few times. The chain employs TRBV7-8 and TRBJ1-2; tentatively, D is TRBD1 (5 bases). V was pared by 3 bases and J by 2 bases, with 13 bases between. There are 15 residues in the CDR3. From germline, CDR1 is SGHVS and CDR2 FQNEAQ. CDR3: CASSLQGRRNYGYTF. The CDR3 nucleotides read TGTGCCAGCAGCTTGCAGGGCAGGCGGAACTATGGCTACACCTTC.

This clone was picked up a small number of times. The J gene is TRBJ2-1, the V gene TRBV19, with D possibly being TRBD2 (6 bases). V gave up 6 bases and J gave up 10 bases, with 13 bases separating them. The germline gives CDR1 LNHDA, CDR2 SQIVND (reference sequence). This CDR3 is built from 12 residues. In nucleotides, the CDR3 is TGTGCCAGTAGAAGACTAGGATCGGAGCAGTTCTTC. Protein sequence: CASRRLGSEQFF.

The rearrangement links TRBV2 to TRBJ1-2, with a possible D match to TRBD1 (5 bases). Germline V gives CDR1 SNHLY, CDR2 FYNNEI. Trimming took off 3 bases at V and 7 bases at J, with 9 bases between the two ends. The CDR3 covers 12 residues. CDR3 sequence reads: CASSENRSGYTF. For the CDR3, the DNA is TGTGCCAGCAGTGAGAACAGGAGTGGCTACACCTTC.

This clone turned up a few times. The rearrangement joins TRBV4-3 to TRBJ2-1, with D tentatively TRBD1 (6 bases). The CDR3 consists of 15 residues. Germline V gene sequence: CDR1 LGHNA, CDR2 YSLEER. V lost 1 base and J 5 bases, leaving 12 bases between the germline ends. The CDR3 nucleotides are TGCGCCAGCAGCCAAGTCCCAGGGGCTCACAATGAGCAGTTCTTC. As protein: CASSQVPGAHNEQFF.

As regards this clone: At one end, the junction sequence differs from germline, possibly due to a read error. The chain combines TRBV6-4 with TRBJ1-1; maybe TRBD1 (5 bases). The germline V gene encodes CDR1 MRHNA and CDR2 SNTAGT. There are 14 residues in the CDR3. The CDR3 reads CASRVRESNTEAFF. The CDR3 DNA follows: TGTGCGAGCAGGGTCAGGGAATCGAACACTGAAGCTTTCTTT.

This clone was observed a handful of times. This chain joins TRBV5-1 and TRBJ2-5; D gene ambiguous. The CDR3 length is 11 residues. CDR1 is SGHRS, CDR2 YFSETQ, per germline. Trimming took 4 bases from V and 4 from J, leaving 5 bases between them. The CDR3 nucleotides read TGCGCCAGCAGCGTCGGAGAGACCCAGTACTTC. Amino acid sequence: CASSVGETQYF. The complete variable domain, with remaining parts taken from reference TRBV5-1 and TRBJ2-5, reads KAGVTQTPRYLIKTRGQQVTLSCSPISGHRSVSWYQQTPGQGLQFLFEYFSETQRNKGNFPGRFSGRQFSNSRSEMNVSTLELGDSALYLCASSVGETQYFGPGTRLLVL.

There are a few counts of this clone. The chain couples TRBV27 to TRBJ2-7, with D perhaps matching TRBD1 (5 bases). Between the trimmed V and J ends, which lost 6 bases and 3 bases, there was a span of 9 bases. The CDR3 contains 12 residues. CDR1 and CDR2 from the germline V gene are MNHEY and SMNVEV (reference sequence). CDR3: CASRTVDYEQYF. CDR3 nucleotide sequence: TGTGCCAGCAGGACAGTTGACTACGAGCAGTACTTC.

The rearrangement uses TRBV10-3 and TRBJ1-3; D is possibly TRBD1 (5 bases). Germline-derived CDR1 and CDR2 are ENHRY and SYGVKD. The V and J ends lost 3 bases and 6 bases respectively, with 15 bases between them. CDR3 length equals 15 residues. Here the CDR3 reads CAISEGGTEENTIYF. CDR3 bases: TGTGCCATCAGTGAAGGTGGGACCGAAGAAAACACCATATATTTT.

The chain employs TRBV6-6 and TRBJ2-5, with a weak D call TRBD2 (6 bases). The germline V and J ends were trimmed by 5 bases and 5 bases, with 15 bases remaining between them. This CDR3 is built from 14 residues. Germline assignment: CDR1 MNHNY and CDR2 SVGAGI (reference sequence). The CDR3 loop reads CASSIGLSSETQYF. The CDR3 nucleotides are TGTGCCAGCAGTATAGGACTATCGTCTGAGACCCAGTACTTC.

The V and J genes are TRBV2 and TRBJ2-3, with D maybe TRBD1 (5 bases). The CDR3 extends over 13 amino acids. With 7 bases removed from V and 3 bases from J, the gap between germline ends came to 11 bases. The germline CDR1 and CDR2 sequences are SNHLY and FYNNEI. CDR3 residues: CASNQGATDTQYF. The CDR3 bases are TGTGCCAGCAATCAAGGGGCGACAGATACGCAGTATTTT.

This clone was found a few times. V and J are TRBV29-1 and TRBJ2-5; the D gene is possibly TRBD1 (5 bases). Germline V lookup: CDR1 SQVTM, CDR2 ANQGSEA. This CDR3 comprises 13 residues. V was clipped by 3 bases and J by 4 bases, with 12 bases between them. CDR3 nucleotide sequence: TGCAGCGTTGAGGCCCCCACAGGAGAGACCCAGTACTTC. This encodes CSVEAPTGETQYF.